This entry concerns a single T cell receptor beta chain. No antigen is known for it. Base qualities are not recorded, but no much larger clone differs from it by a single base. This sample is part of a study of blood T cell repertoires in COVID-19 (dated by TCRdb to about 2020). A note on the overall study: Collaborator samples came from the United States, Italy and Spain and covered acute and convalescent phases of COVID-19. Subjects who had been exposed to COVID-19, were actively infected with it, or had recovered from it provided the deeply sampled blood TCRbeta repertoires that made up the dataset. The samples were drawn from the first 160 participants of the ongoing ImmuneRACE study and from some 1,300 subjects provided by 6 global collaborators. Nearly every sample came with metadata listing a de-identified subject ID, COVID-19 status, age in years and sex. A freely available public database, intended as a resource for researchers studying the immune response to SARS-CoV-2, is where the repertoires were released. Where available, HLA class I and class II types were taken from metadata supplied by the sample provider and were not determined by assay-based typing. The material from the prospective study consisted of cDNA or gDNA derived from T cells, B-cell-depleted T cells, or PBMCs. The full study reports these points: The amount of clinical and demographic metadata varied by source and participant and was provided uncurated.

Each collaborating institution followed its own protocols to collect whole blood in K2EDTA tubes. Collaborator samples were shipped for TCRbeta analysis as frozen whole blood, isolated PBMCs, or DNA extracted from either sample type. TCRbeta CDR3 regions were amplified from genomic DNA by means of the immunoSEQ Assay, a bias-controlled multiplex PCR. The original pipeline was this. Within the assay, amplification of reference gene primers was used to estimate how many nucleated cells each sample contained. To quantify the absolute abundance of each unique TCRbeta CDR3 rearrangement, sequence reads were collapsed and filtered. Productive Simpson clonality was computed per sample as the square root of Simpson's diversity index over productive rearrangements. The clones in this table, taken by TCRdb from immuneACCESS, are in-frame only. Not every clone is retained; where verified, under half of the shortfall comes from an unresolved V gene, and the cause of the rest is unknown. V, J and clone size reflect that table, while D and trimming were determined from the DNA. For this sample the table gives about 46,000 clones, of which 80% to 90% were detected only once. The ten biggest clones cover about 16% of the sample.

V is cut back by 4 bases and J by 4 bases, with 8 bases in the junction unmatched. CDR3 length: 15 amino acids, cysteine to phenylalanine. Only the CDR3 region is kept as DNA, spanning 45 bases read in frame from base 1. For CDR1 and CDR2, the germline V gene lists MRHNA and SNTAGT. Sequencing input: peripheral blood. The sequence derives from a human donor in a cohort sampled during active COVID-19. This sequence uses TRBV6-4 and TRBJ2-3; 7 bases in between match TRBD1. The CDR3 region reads CASSGKGGSADTQYF. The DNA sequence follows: TGTGCCAGCAGTGGGAAAGGGGGCTCGGCAGATACGCAGTATTTT.